This entry lists 27 T cell receptor beta chains sequenced from one sample in a study of blood T cell repertoires in COVID-19. Only in-frame clones appear in the TCRdb table, and some are missing; sequencing was by immunoSEQ multiplex PCR. Of 85,000 to 120,000 clones in the sample, 70% to 90% are singletons; the top ten hold 2% to 2.5%. Material: peripheral blood. These receptors were obtained from a man over 45 with active COVID-19.

The CDR3 DNA sequence: TGTGCCAGCAGCCCCCAACGGGGAAACACCATATATTTT. Its protein product is CASSPQRGNTIYF. The gene calls are TRBV11-2 and TRBJ1-3; D is unclear. This CDR3 is 13 amino acids long. Germline assignment: CDR1 SGHAT and CDR2 FQNNGV. Trimming shortened V by 5 bases and J by 4 bases, and 9 bases separated the two germline ends.

Comment on this clone: The germline gene is not matched at one end of the junction; a read error may be the cause. The genes are TRBV5-4 and TRBJ2-3; TRBD2 agrees at 11 bases. The V gene's germline CDR1 is SGHNT and CDR2 YYREEE (reference sequence). This CDR3 is built from 12 residues. This CDR3 reads CASSLNSGGANF. The CDR3 DNA reads TGTGCCAGCAGCTTAAATAGCGGGGGGGCGAATTTT.

The rearrangement links TRBV29-1 to TRBJ1-2; TRBD1 matches 10 bases. The CDR3 contains 14 residues. The junction had 12 bases not matched to a gene; V was cut back by 7 bases and J by 7 bases. From germline, CDR1 is SQVTM and CDR2 ANQGSEA. The CDR3 bases are TGCAGCGCCCAACGACAGGGGGCCCTAGGTGGCTACACCTTC. It codes for CSAQRQGALGGYTF.

J is TRBJ1-2 and V is TRBV2, with 9 bases that match TRBD1. The CDR3 sequence is 16 residues long. Looked up from germline, CDR1 is SNHLY and CDR2 is FYNNEI. Trimming removed 5 bases from V and 2 bases from J; junction bases left unmatched: 9. CDR3 nucleotides: TGTGCCAGCAGTCCCATGACAGGGGGGTTGAACTATGGCTACACCTTC. Protein: CASSPMTGGLNYGYTF. Full variable domain (remainder filled in from reference TRBV2 and TRBJ1-2): EPEVTQTPSHQVTQMGQEVILRCVPISNHLYFYWYRQILGQKVEFLVSFYNNEISEKSEIFDDQFSVERPDGSNFTLKIRSTKLEDSAMYFCASSPMTGGLNYGYTFGSGTRLTVV.

This chain connects TRBV9 to TRBJ1-1, with 9 bases identical to TRBD1. There are 14 residues in the CDR3. Germline lookup yields CDR1 SGDLS and CDR2 YYNGEE. J lost 4 bases, V lost 4 bases, and 5 bases had no gene match. The CDR3 sequence is CASSLTGGVTEAFF. CDR3 sequence (DNA): TGTGCCAGCAGCCTGACAGGGGGGGTCACTGAAGCTTTCTTT. Based on the CDR3 plus reference TRBV9 and TRBJ1-1, the full variable domain is DSGVTQTPKHLITATGQRVTLRCSPRSGDLSVYWYQQSLDQGLQFLIQYYNGEERAKGNILERFSAQQFPDLHSELNLSSLELGDSALYFCASSLTGGVTEAFFGQGTRLTVV.

The chain has TRBV30 and TRBJ2-1; D remains unclear. Germline assignment: CDR1 GTSNPN and CDR2 SVGIG (reference sequence). Trimming removed 0 bases from V and 8 bases from J, with 8 bases in between. CDR3 length: 12 residues. The CDR3 loop is CAWSVSSDEQFF. In DNA, the CDR3 is TGTGCCTGGAGTGTATCGTCGGATGAGCAGTTCTTC. The full variable domain, its missing parts supplied by reference TRBV30 and TRBJ2-1, is SQTIHQWPATLVQPVGSPLSLECTVEGTSNPNLYWYRQAAGRGLQLLFYSVGIGQISSEVPQNLSASRPQDRQFILSSKKLLLSDSGFYLCAWSVSSDEQFFGPGTRLTVL.

This sequence joins TRBV27 and TRBJ1-2; 8 bases match TRBD1. Unmatched junction bases numbered 9, after V lost 2 bases and J lost 7 bases. Germline CDR1 and CDR2: MNHEY and SMNVEV (reference sequence). This CDR3 spans 15 amino acids. The CDR3 is CASSLVRGQTFGYTF. CDR3 coding DNA: TGTGCCAGCAGTTTAGTCAGGGGGCAAACTTTTGGCTACACCTTC.

The rearrangement joins TRBV5-1 to TRBJ2-5, with 8 bases lining up with TRBD2. V shed 3 bases and J 5 bases; nucleotides not matched to a gene: 12. The CDR3 consists of 16 residues. Germline V lookup: CDR1 SGHRS, CDR2 YFSETQ. The DNA of the CDR3 is TGCGCCAGCAGCTCCTGGGCGGCGGGGGGTCGGGAGACCCAGTACTTC. It encodes CASSSWAAGGRETQYF. The variable domain in full, completed from reference TRBV5-1 and TRBJ2-5, reads KAGVTQTPRYLIKTRGQQVTLSCSPISGHRSVSWYQQTPGQGLQFLFEYFSETQRNKGNFPGRFSGRQFSNSRSEMNVSTLELGDSALYLCASSSWAAGGRETQYFGPGTRLLVL.

The V gene is TRBV18, the J gene TRBJ2-1; TRBD2 matches 7 bases. This CDR3 has 16 amino acids. Unmatched junction bases numbered 4, after V lost 0 bases and J lost 2 bases. Germline V lookup: CDR1 KGHSH, CDR2 LQKENI. The CDR3 is CASSPPGGGAYNEQFF. CDR3 DNA: TGTGCCAGCTCACCACCCGGCGGGGGAGCCTACAATGAGCAGTTCTTC.

The gene calls are TRBV7-8 and TRBJ1-2; D remains unclear. This CDR3 has 16 residues. CDR1 and CDR2 (germline): SGHVS, FQNEAQ. The V end was cut by 1 base, the J end by 2 bases, with 14 bases between. The CDR3 loop reads CASSLDGWGENYGYTF. The CDR3 DNA reads as TGTGCCAGCAGCTTAGATGGGTGGGGAGAGAACTATGGCTACACCTTC.

This clone occurred a few times. The chain has TRBV9 and TRBJ2-5, with unresolved D. CDR1 and CDR2 from the germline V gene are SGDLS and YYNGEE. V lost 3 bases to trimming and J lost 7 bases, with 16 bases between them. The CDR3 totals 14 residues. The CDR3 region has the DNA TGTGCCAGCAGCGCCTCCACCGTGGCTGGGACCCAGTACTTC. Translation gives CASSASTVAGTQYF. Looking up the rest from reference TRBV9 and TRBJ2-5 gives the full variable domain: DSGVTQTPKHLITATGQRVTLRCSPRSGDLSVYWYQQSLDQGLQFLIQYYNGEERAKGNILERFSAQQFPDLHSELNLSSLELGDSALYFCASSASTVAGTQYFGPGTRLLVL.

The CDR3 bases are TGCAGCGCCAAAGGGGAGGGGGGGCTTACGCAGTATTTT. Its protein product is CSAKGEGGLTQYF. The V call is TRBV29-1, the J call TRBJ2-3; D perhaps matches TRBD2 (7 bases). V lost 7 bases to trimming and J lost 8 bases, with 19 bases between them. The length of the CDR3 is 13 residues. CDR1 is SQVTM and CDR2 is ANQGSEA in the germline V gene.

The V call is TRBV15, the J call TRBJ1-2; 8 bases align to TRBD1. The V and J ends lost 0 bases and 8 bases, in that order; junction bases with no gene match: 11. Germline V gene lookup returns CDR1 LNHNV and CDR2 YYDKDF (reference sequence). The CDR3 length is 16 residues. CDR3: CATSRDLPGTGAGYTF. The CDR3 bases are TGTGCCACCAGCAGAGACTTACCCGGGACAGGTGCAGGCTACACCTTC.

This chain uses TRBV6-1 with TRBJ1-2; D gene unclear. The CDR3 has 12 amino acids. Looked up from germline, CDR1 is MNHNS and CDR2 is SASEGT. With 2 bases removed from V and 6 bases from J, the gap between germline ends came to 7 bases. CDR3 loop: CASSETRNGYTF. DNA of the CDR3: TGTGCCAGCAGTGAAACCAGAAATGGCTACACCTTC.

The CDR3 here is CASSLVRAYEQYF. The CDR3 DNA is TGTGCCAGCAGCTTAGTCAGGGCTTACGAGCAGTACTTC. The genes are TRBV7-8 and TRBJ2-7, with D maybe TRBD1 (5 bases). This CDR3 contains 13 residues. V dropped 1 base and J dropped 4 bases, with 8 bases sitting between them. Germline V gene lookup returns CDR1 SGHVS and CDR2 FQNEAQ.

There are a few counts of this clone. The J gene is TRBJ2-3, the V gene TRBV4-3; 8 nucleotides align to TRBD1. Germline values: CDR1 LGHNA, CDR2 YSLEER. The CDR3 spans 15 residues. With V trimmed by 5 bases and J by 0 bases, 4 bases remained unmatched. The CDR3: CASSERDRSTDTQYF. The DNA of the CDR3 is TGCGCCAGCAGCGAGAGGGACAGGAGCACAGATACGCAGTATTTT.

CDR3 sequence: CASSLSGGNTGELFF. The CDR3, as DNA: TGTGCCAGCTCACTGAGCGGGGGGAACACCGGGGAGCTGTTTTTT. The V gene is TRBV18, the J gene TRBJ2-2, with 8 bases matching TRBD2. The J segment lost 1 base and the V segment lost 4 bases, leaving 2 bases of the junction unmatched. Germline CDR1 reads KGHSH; CDR2 reads LQKENI. The CDR3 extends over 15 amino acids.

The chain uses TRBV15 and TRBJ2-1; the D gene is possibly TRBD1 (6 bases). There are 16 residues in the CDR3. The V gene's germline CDR1 is LNHNV and CDR2 YYDKDF (reference sequence). With 1 base removed from V and 4 bases from J, the gap between germline ends came to 14 bases. In DNA, the CDR3 is TGTGCCACCAGCAGAGGTGGTGGACAGACATACAATGAGCAGTTCTTC. This encodes CATSRGGGQTYNEQFF.

This clone was counted a single time. V is TRBV9 and J is TRBJ1-2; 7 bases are shared with TRBD1. With V trimmed by 3 bases and J by 10 bases, 6 bases remained unmatched. Germline loops: CDR1 SGDLS, CDR2 YYNGEE. The CDR3 contains 12 residues. This CDR3 is CASSGDGTVYTF. Here the CDR3 DNA reads TGTGCCAGCAGCGGTGACGGGACAGTCTACACCTTC.

The rearrangement links TRBV7-2 to TRBJ2-7; a weak D match, TRBD1 (7 bases). V was clipped by 5 bases and J by 3 bases, with 14 bases between them. The CDR3 covers 14 residues. From germline, CDR1 is SGHTA and CDR2 FQGNSA. The CDR3 sequence is CASSASQGGYEQYF. CDR3 sequence (DNA): TGTGCCAGCAGCGCCTCCCAGGGGGGCTACGAGCAGTACTTC. The complete variable domain, with remaining parts taken from reference TRBV7-2 and TRBJ2-7, reads GAGVSQSPSNKVTEKGKDVELRCDPISGHTALYWYRQSLGQGLEFLIYFQGNSAPDKSGLPSDRFSAERTGGSVSTLTIQRTQQEDSAVYLCASSASQGGYEQYFGPGTRLTVT.

The genes are TRBV5-1 and TRBJ2-1; 14 bases align to TRBD2. The CDR3 consists of 17 residues. Germline loops: CDR1 SGHRS, CDR2 YFSETQ. Trimming at V came to 4 bases and at J to 3 bases, leaving 6 bases not matched to a gene. The CDR3 protein is CASSPGLAGADYNEQFF. In DNA, the CDR3 is TGCGCCAGCAGCCCGGGACTAGCGGGGGCCGACTACAATGAGCAGTTCTTC.

The rearrangement joins TRBV19 to TRBJ1-1; TRBD1 matches 8 bases. The J segment lost 5 bases and the V segment lost 4 bases, leaving 6 bases of the junction unmatched. This CDR3 has 14 residues. Germline V gene sequence: CDR1 LNHDA, CDR2 SQIVND (reference sequence). The CDR3 bases are TGTGCCAGTAGTACCACAGGGGGTCGAACTGAAGCTTTCTTT. This sequence encodes CASSTTGGRTEAFF.

This clone was seen a single time. The chain carries TRBV6-6 and TRBJ2-7, with D perhaps TRBD1 (6 bases). Trimming removed 2 bases at V and 6 bases at J, with 17 bases between. There are 15 residues in the CDR3. Germline CDR1 and CDR2: MNHNY and SVGAGI (reference sequence). The CDR3 region has the DNA TGTGCCAGCAGTTACGAGGCCCAGGGGAAAAGCGAGCAGTACTTC. This sequence encodes CASSYEAQGKSEQYF.

J is TRBJ1-4 and V is TRBV5-1, with TRBD1 identical over 10 bases. J was trimmed by 4 bases and V by 4 bases; bases with no gene match: 13. The CDR3 length is 18 residues. Germline CDR1 SGHRS, CDR2 YFSETQ. The CDR3 DNA follows: TGCGCCAGCAGCCTCGGGACAGGGGCCAGTCTCGGTAATGAAAAACTGTTTTTT. This gives the protein CASSLGTGASLGNEKLFF.

This clone was seen many times. This chain uses TRBV5-4 with TRBJ1-2; a possible D gene is TRBD1 (6 bases). The V end was cut by 1 base, the J end by 4 bases, with 23 bases between. CDR3 length equals 18 residues. Germline CDR1 is SGHNT and CDR2 is YYREEE (reference sequence). The CDR3 region is CASSLLGGRGSRTYGYTF. The CDR3 DNA reads TGTGCCAGCAGCTTGCTGGGGGGGCGTGGGTCCCGAACCTATGGCTACACCTTC.

The rearrangement links TRBV12-3 or TRBV12-4 to TRBJ1-2; no definite D call. V was clipped by 3 bases and J by 9 bases, with 8 bases between them. CDR3 length: 11 amino acids. The CDR3 nucleotides are TGTGCCAGCAGTTTTCTGGAGAGCTACACCTTC. Amino acid sequence: CASSFLESYTF.

Here the CDR3 DNA reads TGTGCCTGGAGTGTACGGGTCGAGCAGTACTTC. This encodes CAWSVRVEQYF. The V gene is TRBV30, the J gene TRBJ2-7; no firm D call. Germline CDR1 reads GTSNPN; CDR2 reads SVGIG (reference sequence). V lost 0 bases and J 6 bases, leaving 6 bases between the germline ends. The CDR3 length is 11 residues.